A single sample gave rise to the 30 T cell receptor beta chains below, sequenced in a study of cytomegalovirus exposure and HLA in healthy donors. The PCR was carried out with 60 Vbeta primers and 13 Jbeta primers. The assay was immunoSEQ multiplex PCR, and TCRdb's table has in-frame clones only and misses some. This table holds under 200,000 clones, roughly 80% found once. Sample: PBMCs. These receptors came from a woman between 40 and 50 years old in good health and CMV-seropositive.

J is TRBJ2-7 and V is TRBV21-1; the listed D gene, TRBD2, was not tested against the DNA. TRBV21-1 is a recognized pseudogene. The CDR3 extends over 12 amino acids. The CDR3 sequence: CASSKSPYEQYF. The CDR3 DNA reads TGTGCCAGCAGCAAAAGCCCCTACGAGCAGTACTTC.

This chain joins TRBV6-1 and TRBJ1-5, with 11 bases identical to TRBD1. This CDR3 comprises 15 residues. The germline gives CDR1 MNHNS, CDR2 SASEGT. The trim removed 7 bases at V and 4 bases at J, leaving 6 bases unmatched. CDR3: CASTMDRGRNQPQHF. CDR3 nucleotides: TGTGCCAGCACTATGGACAGGGGGCGGAATCAGCCCCAGCATTTT.

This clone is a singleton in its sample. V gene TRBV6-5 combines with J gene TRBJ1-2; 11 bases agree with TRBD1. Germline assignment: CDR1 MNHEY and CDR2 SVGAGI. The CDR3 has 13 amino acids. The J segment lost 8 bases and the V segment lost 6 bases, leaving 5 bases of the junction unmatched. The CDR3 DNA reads TGTGCCAGCAGCTCCGGGACAGGGGGGGGCTACACCTTC. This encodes CASSSGTGGGYTF.

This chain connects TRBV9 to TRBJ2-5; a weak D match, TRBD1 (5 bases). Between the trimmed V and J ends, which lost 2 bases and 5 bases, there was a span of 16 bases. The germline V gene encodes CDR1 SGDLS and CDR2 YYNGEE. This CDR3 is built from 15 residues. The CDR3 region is CASSVNSRASETQYF. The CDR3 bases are TGTGCCAGCAGCGTCAATTCCAGGGCGTCCGAGACCCAGTACTTC.

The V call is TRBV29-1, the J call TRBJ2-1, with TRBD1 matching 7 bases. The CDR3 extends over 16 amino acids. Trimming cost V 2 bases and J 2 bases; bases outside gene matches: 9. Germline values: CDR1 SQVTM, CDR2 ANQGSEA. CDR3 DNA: TGCAGCGTTGAACTCCCGGACAGGCGAGCCTACAATGAGCAGTTCTTC. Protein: CSVELPDRRAYNEQFF.

CDR3 bases: TGCAGCGTTGGGGGCGGGGAGCAACTTCTTACGAAGCAGTTCTTC. Encoded protein: CSVGGGEQLLTKQFF. This sequence joins TRBV29-1 and TRBJ2-1, with D possibly being TRBD2 (6 bases). The CDR3 consists of 15 residues. Germline values: CDR1 SQVTM, CDR2 ANQGSEA. Trimming removed 4 bases from V and 11 bases from J, with 24 bases in between.

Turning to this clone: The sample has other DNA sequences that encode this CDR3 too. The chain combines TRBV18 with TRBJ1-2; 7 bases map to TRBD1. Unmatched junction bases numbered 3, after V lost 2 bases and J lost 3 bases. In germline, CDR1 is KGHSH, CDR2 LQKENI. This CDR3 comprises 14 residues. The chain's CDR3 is CASSPGQGDYGYTF. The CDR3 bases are TGTGCCAGCTCACCAGGGCAGGGGGACTATGGCTACACCTTC.

The CDR3 region has the DNA TGCGCCAGCGGTGACAGGGGGCACACAGATACGCAGTATTTT. Protein product: CASGDRGHTDTQYF. This chain connects TRBV5-1 to TRBJ2-3, with TRBD1 matching over 10 bases. CDR1 SGHRS and CDR2 YFSETQ come from the germline V gene. J lost 2 bases, V lost 7 bases, and 4 bases had no gene match. This CDR3 contains 14 residues.

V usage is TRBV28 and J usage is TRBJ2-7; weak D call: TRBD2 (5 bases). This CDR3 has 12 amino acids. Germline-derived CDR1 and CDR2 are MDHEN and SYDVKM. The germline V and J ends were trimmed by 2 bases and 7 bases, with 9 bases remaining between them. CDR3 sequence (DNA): TGTGCCAGCAGTTTAGAGAGGGCTGAGCAGTACTTC. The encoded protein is CASSLERAEQYF.

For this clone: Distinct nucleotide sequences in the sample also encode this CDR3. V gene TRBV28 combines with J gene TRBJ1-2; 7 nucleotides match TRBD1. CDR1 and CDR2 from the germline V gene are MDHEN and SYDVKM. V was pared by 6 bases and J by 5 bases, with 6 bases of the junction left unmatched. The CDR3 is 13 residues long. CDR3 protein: CASSSGTAYGYTF. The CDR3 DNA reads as TGTGCCAGCAGCTCCGGGACAGCTTATGGCTACACCTTC.

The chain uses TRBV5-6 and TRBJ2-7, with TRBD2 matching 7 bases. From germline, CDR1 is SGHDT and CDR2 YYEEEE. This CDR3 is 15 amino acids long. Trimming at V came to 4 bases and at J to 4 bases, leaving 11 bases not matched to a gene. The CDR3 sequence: CASSPPPGLSYEQYF. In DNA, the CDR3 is TGTGCCAGCAGCCCCCCCCCGGGACTATCATACGAGCAGTACTTC. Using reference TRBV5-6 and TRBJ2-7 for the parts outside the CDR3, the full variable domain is DAGVTQSPTHLIKTRGQQVTLRCSPKSGHDTVSWYQQALGQGPQFIFQYYEEEERQRGNFPDRFSGHQFPNYSSELNVNALLLGDSALYLCASSPPPGLSYEQYFGPGTRLTVT.

CDR3 sequence: CASSSDSWNYGYTF. Here the CDR3 DNA reads TGCGCCAGCAGCTCGGACAGTTGGAACTATGGCTACACCTTC. V gene TRBV5-1 combines with J gene TRBJ1-2, with D maybe TRBD1 (6 bases). Trimming cost V 3 bases and J 2 bases, with 11 bases left between them. This CDR3 has 14 amino acids. CDR1 is SGHRS and CDR2 is YFSETQ in the germline V gene.

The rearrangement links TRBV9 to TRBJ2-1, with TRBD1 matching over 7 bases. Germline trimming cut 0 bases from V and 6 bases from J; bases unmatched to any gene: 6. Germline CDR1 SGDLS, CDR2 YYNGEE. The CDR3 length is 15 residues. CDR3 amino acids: CASSVAQTGSNEQFF. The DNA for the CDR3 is TGTGCCAGCAGCGTAGCGCAGACAGGGAGCAATGAGCAGTTCTTC. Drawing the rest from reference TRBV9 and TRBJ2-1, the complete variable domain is DSGVTQTPKHLITATGQRVTLRCSPRSGDLSVYWYQQSLDQGLQFLIQYYNGEERAKGNILERFSAQQFPDLHSELNLSSLELGDSALYFCASSVAQTGSNEQFFGPGTRLTVL.

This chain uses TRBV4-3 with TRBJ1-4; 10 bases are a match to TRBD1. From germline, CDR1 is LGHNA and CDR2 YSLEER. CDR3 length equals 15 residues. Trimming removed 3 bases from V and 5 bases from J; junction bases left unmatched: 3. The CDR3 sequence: CASSQPGQGNEKLFF. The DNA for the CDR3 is TGCGCCAGCAGCCAGCCGGGACAGGGGAATGAAAAACTGTTTTTT.

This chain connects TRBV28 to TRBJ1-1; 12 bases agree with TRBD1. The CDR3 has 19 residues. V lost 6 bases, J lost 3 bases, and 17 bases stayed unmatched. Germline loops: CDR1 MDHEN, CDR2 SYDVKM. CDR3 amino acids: CASRRRDRGLSIVDTEAFF. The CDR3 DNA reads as TGTGCCAGCAGACGACGGGACAGGGGGCTTTCAATCGTTGACACTGAAGCTTTCTTT.

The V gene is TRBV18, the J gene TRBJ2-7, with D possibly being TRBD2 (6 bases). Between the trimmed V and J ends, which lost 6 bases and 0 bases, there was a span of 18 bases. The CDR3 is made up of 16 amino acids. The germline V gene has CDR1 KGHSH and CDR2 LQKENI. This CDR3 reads CASSDPGTLSSYEQYF. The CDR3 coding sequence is TGTGCCAGCTCGGACCCCGGGACTCTTAGCTCCTACGAGCAGTACTTC. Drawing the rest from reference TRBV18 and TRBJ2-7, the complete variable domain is NAGVMQNPRHLVRRRGQEARLRCSPMKGHSHVYWYRQLPEEGLKFMVYLQKENIIDESGMPKERFSAEFPKEGPSILRIQQVVRGDSAAYFCASSDPGTLSSYEQYFGPGTRLTVT.

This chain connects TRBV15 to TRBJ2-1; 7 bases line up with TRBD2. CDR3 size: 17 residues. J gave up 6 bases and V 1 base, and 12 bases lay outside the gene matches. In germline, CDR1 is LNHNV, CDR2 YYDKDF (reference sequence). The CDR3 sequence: CATSRVASGKPGNEQFF. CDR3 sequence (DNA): TGTGCCACCAGCAGAGTGGCTAGCGGTAAGCCGGGCAATGAGCAGTTCTTC.

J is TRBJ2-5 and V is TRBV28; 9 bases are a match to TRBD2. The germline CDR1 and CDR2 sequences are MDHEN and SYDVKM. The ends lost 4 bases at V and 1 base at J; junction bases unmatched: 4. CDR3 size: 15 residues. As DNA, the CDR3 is TGTGCCAGCAGTTCTGGGACTAGCAGCCAAGAGACCCAGTACTTC. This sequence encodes CASSSGTSSQETQYF.

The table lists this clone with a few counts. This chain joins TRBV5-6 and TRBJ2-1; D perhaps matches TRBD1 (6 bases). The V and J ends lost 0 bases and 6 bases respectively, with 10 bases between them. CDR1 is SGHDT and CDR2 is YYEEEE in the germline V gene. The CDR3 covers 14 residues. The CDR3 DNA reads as TGTGCCAGCAGCTTGGCAGGGGTTGGCAATGAGCAGTTCTTC. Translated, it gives CASSLAGVGNEQFF.

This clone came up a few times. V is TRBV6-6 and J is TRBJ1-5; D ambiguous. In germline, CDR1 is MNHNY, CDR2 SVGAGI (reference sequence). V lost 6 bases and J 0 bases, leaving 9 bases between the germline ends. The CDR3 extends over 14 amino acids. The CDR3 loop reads CASRPDFSNQPQHF. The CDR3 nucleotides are TGTGCCAGCAGGCCAGATTTTAGCAATCAGCCCCAGCATTTT.

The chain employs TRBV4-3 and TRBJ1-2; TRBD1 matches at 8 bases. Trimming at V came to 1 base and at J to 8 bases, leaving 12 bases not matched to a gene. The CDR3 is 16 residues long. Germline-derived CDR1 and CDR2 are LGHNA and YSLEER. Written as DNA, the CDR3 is TGCGCCAGCAGCCAAGTTCCAGGACAGGGAGTTTGGGGCTACACCTTC. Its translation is CASSQVPGQGVWGYTF.

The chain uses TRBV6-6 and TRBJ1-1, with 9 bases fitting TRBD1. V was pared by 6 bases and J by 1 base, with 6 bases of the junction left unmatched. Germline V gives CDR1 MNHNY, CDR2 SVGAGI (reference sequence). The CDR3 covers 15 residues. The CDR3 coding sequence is TGTGCCAGCAGCCCCCTGGACAGGGGGAACACTGAAGCTTTCTTT. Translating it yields CASSPLDRGNTEAFF.

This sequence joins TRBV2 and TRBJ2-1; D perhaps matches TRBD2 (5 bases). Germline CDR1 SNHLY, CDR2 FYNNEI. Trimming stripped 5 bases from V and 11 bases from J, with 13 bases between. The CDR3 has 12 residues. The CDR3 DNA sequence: TGTGCCAGCAGTTCCCGGACTTTTCAGCAGTTCTTC. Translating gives CASSSRTFQQFF.

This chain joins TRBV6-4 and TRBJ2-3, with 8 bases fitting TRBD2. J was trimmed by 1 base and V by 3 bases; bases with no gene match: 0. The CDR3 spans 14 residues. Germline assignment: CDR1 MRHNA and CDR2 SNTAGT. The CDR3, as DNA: TGTGCCAGCAGTGAAGCGGGAGGCACAGATACGCAGTATTTT. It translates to CASSEAGGTDTQYF.

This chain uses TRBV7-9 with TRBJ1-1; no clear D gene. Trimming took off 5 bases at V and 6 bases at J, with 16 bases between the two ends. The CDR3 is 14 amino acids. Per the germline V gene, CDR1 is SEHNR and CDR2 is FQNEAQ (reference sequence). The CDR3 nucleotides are TGTGCCAGCAGCCCTCAGTCCCGGAGACCTGAAGCTTTCTTT. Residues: CASSPQSRRPEAFF. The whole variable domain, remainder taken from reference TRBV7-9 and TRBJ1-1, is DTGVSQNPRHKITKRGQNVTFRCDPISEHNRLYWYRQTLGQGPEFLTYFQNEAQLEKSRLLSDRFSAERPKGSFSTLEIQRTEQGDSAMYLCASSPQSRRPEAFFGQGTRLTVV.

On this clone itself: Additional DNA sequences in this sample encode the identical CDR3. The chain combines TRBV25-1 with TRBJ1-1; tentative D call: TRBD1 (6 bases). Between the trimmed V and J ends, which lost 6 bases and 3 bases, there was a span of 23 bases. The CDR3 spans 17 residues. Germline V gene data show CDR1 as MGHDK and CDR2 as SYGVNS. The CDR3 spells CASRRGGLIFVDTEAFF. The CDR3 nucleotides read TGTGCCAGCAGGAGGGGGGGGCTGATCTTTGTAGACACTGAAGCTTTCTTT.

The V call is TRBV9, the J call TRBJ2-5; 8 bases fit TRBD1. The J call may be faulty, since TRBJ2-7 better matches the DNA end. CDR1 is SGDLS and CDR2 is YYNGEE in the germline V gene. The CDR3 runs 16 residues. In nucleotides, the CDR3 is TGTGCCAGCAGCGTAGAAGGGACAGGCTCGACCTACGAGCAGTACTTC. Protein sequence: CASSVEGTGSTYEQYF.

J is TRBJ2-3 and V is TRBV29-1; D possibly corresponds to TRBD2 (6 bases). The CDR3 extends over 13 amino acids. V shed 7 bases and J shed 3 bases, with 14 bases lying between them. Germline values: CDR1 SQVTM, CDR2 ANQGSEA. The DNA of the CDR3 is TGCAGCGCTGGATGGAGGGGTACAGATACGCAGTATTTT. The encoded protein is CSAGWRGTDTQYF.

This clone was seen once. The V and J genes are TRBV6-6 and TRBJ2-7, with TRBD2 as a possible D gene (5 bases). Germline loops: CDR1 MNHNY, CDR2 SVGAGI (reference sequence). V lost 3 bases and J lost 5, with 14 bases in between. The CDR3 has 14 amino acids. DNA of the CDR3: TGTGCCAGCAGTTATAGAGGGATCCCCGACGAGCAGTACTTC. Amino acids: CASSYRGIPDEQYF.

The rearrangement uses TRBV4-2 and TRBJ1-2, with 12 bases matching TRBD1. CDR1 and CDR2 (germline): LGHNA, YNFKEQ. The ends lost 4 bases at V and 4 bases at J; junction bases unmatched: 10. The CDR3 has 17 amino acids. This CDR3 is CASSPPSGTGGIYGYTF. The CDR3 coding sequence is TGTGCCAGCAGCCCCCCCAGCGGGACAGGGGGCATCTATGGCTACACCTTC.